Presented here are 22 T cell receptor beta chains from one specimen sequenced in a study of blood T cell repertoires in COVID-19. TCRdb's table, derived via immunoSEQ multiplex PCR, lists solely in-frame clones and lacks some. The sample holds about 290,000 clones; around 90% are singletons and the top ten take less than 2%. Sequenced sample: PBMCs or T cells enriched from blood (not recorded which). Receptors were obtained from a woman aged 35 to 49 who had recovered from COVID-19.

This chain connects TRBV7-6 to TRBJ2-2, with D perhaps TRBD1 (6 bases). This CDR3 has 15 residues. V was clipped by 5 bases and J by 2 bases, with 12 bases between them. Germline V gene sequence: CDR1 SGHVS, CDR2 FNYEAQ. The CDR3 DNA is TGTGCCAGCAGCCCTTGGACAGAAAACACCGGGGAGCTGTTTTTT. This sequence encodes CASSPWTENTGELFF.

V gene TRBV30 combines with J gene TRBJ1-2; 9 bases are shared with TRBD1. Losses at the gene ends were 7 bases for V and 4 bases for J; bases not matched to a gene: 7. Germline V gene sequence: CDR1 GTSNPN, CDR2 SVGIG (reference sequence). The CDR3 has 13 amino acids. The DNA for the CDR3 is TGTGCCTCGACCGGGACAGGGTTCTATGGCTACACCTTC. The encoded protein is CASTGTGFYGYTF.

This clone was picked up a small number of times. The CDR3 is CAWTRDRGYNEQFF. In nucleotides, the CDR3 is TGTGCCTGGACCCGGGACAGGGGCTACAATGAGCAGTTCTTC. The chain combines TRBV30 with TRBJ2-1; 10 nucleotides match TRBD1. With V trimmed by 4 bases and J by 3 bases, 3 bases remained unmatched. CDR3 length equals 14 residues. CDR1 and CDR2 (germline): GTSNPN, SVGIG (reference sequence).

This clone was counted a single time. V and J are TRBV25-1 and TRBJ1-2; perhaps TRBD1 as D (6 bases). V lost 4 bases, J lost 8 bases, and 20 bases lay in between. Germline CDR1 is MGHDK and CDR2 is SYGVNS. The CDR3 extends over 15 amino acids. The CDR3 DNA reads as TGTGCCAGCAGTGGTGTCAGGGGCAGGGTCGGAGGCTACACCTTC. This translates into CASSGVRGRVGGYTF.

The chain is built from TRBV6-5 and TRBJ1-1; a weak D match, TRBD1 (6 bases). The V end lost 2 bases, the J end lost 11 bases, and 18 bases lay between the germline ends. The CDR3 has 14 residues. Germline loops: CDR1 MNHEY, CDR2 SVGAGI. This chain's CDR3 is CASSYGTGPVEAFF. CDR3 bases: TGTGCCAGCAGTTACGGCACAGGGCCCGTGGAGGCTTTCTTT.

This chain connects TRBV18 to TRBJ1-2, with unresolved D. Germline loops: CDR1 KGHSH, CDR2 LQKENI. Between the trimmed V and J ends, which lost 3 bases and 4 bases, there was a span of 12 bases. This CDR3 comprises 14 residues. The CDR3 protein is CASSPEAETYGYTF. In nucleotides, the CDR3 is TGTGCCAGCTCACCCGAGGCGGAGACCTATGGCTACACCTTC.

The CDR3 loop is CASSLARAGSTEAFF. CDR3 nucleotides: TGTGCCAGCAGCTTAGCGAGGGCAGGAAGCACTGAAGCTTTCTTT. The rearrangement joins TRBV7-2 to TRBJ1-1; no clear D. The V and J ends lost 0 bases and 4 bases respectively, with 12 bases between them. The germline V gene encodes CDR1 SGHTA and CDR2 FQGNSA. The CDR3 loop spans 15 amino acids.

This sequence joins TRBV5-4 and TRBJ1-1; 7 bases are a match to TRBD1. There are 14 residues in the CDR3. Germline lookup yields CDR1 SGHNT and CDR2 YYREEE (reference sequence). J lost 0 bases, V lost 3 bases, and 2 bases had no gene match. CDR3 sequence reads: CASSWGQLNTEAFF. The CDR3 DNA reads as TGTGCCAGCAGCTGGGGACAGCTGAACACTGAAGCTTTCTTT.

The CDR3 sequence: CASSFGDNNSPLHF. CDR3 nucleotide sequence: TGCGCCAGCAGCTTTGGGGACAACAATTCACCCCTCCACTTT. The genes are TRBV5-1 and TRBJ1-6; tentative D call: TRBD1 (6 bases). The germline CDR1 and CDR2 sequences are SGHRS and YFSETQ. There are 14 residues in the CDR3. V lost 2 bases to trimming and J lost 7 bases, with 10 bases between them.

The chain is built from TRBV4-2 and TRBJ2-1, with TRBD2 identical over 11 bases. CDR1 LGHNA and CDR2 YNFKEQ come from the germline V gene. CDR3 size: 17 residues. Trimming took 4 bases from V and 3 from J; bases not matched to a gene: 8. CDR3 amino acids: CASSRERTSGSYNEQFF. The CDR3 DNA reads as TGTGCCAGCAGCCGAGAAAGAACTAGCGGGAGCTACAATGAGCAGTTCTTC.

V gene TRBV19 combines with J gene TRBJ1-4; 8 bases line up with TRBD1. Germline loops: CDR1 LNHDA, CDR2 SQIVND (reference sequence). Trimming removed 5 bases from V and 2 bases from J; junction bases left unmatched: 7. This CDR3 region has 16 residues. CDR3 sequence reads: CASSVKTGGTNEKLFF. CDR3 DNA sequence: TGTGCCAGTAGTGTTAAAACAGGGGGTACTAATGAAAAACTGTTTTTT. The full variable domain, completed using reference TRBV19 and TRBJ1-4, is DGGITQSPKYLFRKEGQNVTLSCEQNLNHDAMYWYRQDPGQGLRLIYYSQIVNDFQKGDIAEGYSVSREKKESFPLTVTSAQKNPTAFYLCASSVKTGGTNEKLFFGSGTQLSVL.

The table lists this clone with a count of one. The rearrangement joins TRBV6-5 to TRBJ2-7; TRBD1 aligns across 11 bases. Unmatched junction bases numbered 5, after V lost 4 bases and J lost 3 bases. Germline values: CDR1 MNHEY, CDR2 SVGAGI. CDR3 length: 15 amino acids. This chain's CDR3 is CASSSTGTGGYEQYF. CDR3 nucleotide sequence: TGTGCCAGCAGTTCCACCGGGACAGGGGGCTACGAGCAGTACTTC.

The genes are TRBV6-1 and TRBJ2-5, with 10 bases fitting TRBD1. Unmatched junction bases numbered 12, after V lost 4 bases and J lost 4 bases. This CDR3 is built from 17 residues. Germline-derived CDR1 and CDR2 are MNHNS and SASEGT. In DNA, the CDR3 is TGTGCCAGCAGTGCCCGCGGACAGGGGGTTCTGAGAGAGACCCAGTACTTC. Its protein is CASSARGQGVLRETQYF.

The genes are TRBV7-8 and TRBJ1-2; D is unresolved. Germline CDR1 SGHVS, CDR2 FQNEAQ. V lost 7 bases to trimming and J lost 5 bases, with 11 bases between them. The length of the CDR3 is 12 residues. The DNA for the CDR3 is TGTGCCAGCACCCGAGGAGGGTATGGCTACACCTTC. It translates to CASTRGGYGYTF.

The chain has TRBV9 and TRBJ1-1, with 8 bases lining up with TRBD1. CDR3 length: 16 amino acids. CDR1 and CDR2 (germline): SGDLS, YYNGEE. J lost 5 bases, V lost 0 bases, and 9 bases had no gene match. CDR3 in amino acids: CASSVVDQGARTEAFF. For the CDR3, the DNA is TGTGCCAGCAGCGTAGTGGATCAGGGGGCGAGGACTGAAGCTTTCTTT.

V usage is TRBV6-2 or TRBV6-3 and J usage is TRBJ2-7; 9 positions match TRBD2. The germline V gene has CDR1 MNHEY and CDR2 SVGEGT. V shed 4 bases, J shed 4 bases, and the junction held 8 bases outside the gene matches. The CDR3 length is 15 residues. CDR3 loop: CASSWSSGSKYEQYF. CDR3 nucleotide sequence: TGTGCCAGCAGTTGGAGTAGCGGGAGTAAGTACGAGCAGTACTTC.

V gene TRBV5-4 combines with J gene TRBJ1-2; D perhaps matches TRBD1 (5 bases). V dropped 4 bases and J dropped 4 bases, with 14 bases sitting between them. Germline CDR1 SGHNT, CDR2 YYREEE (reference sequence). The CDR3 runs to 14 residues. CDR3: CASSDMLTGYGYTF. The CDR3 nucleotides read TGTGCCAGCAGCGACATGTTAACAGGCTATGGCTACACCTTC.

The chain links TRBV12-3 or TRBV12-4 to TRBJ1-4; 9 bases fit TRBD1. CDR3 length: 13 amino acids. The V gene end was trimmed by 1 base and the J gene end by 10 bases; junction bases not matched to a gene: 1. DNA for the CDR3: TGTGCCAGCAGTTTAGGGACAGGGGCAAAACTGTTTTTT. Translating it yields CASSLGTGAKLFF.

This chain connects TRBV5-5 to TRBJ1-1; TRBD1 matches 8 bases. Trimming removed 2 bases from V and 1 base from J; junction bases left unmatched: 10. The CDR3 sequence is 17 residues long. CDR1 and CDR2 (germline): SGHKS, YYEKEE (reference sequence). CDR3 nucleotide sequence: TGTGCCAGCAGCTTTCTTGGACAGGGTATAGGGAACACTGAAGCTTTCTTT. This encodes CASSFLGQGIGNTEAFF.

J is TRBJ2-5 and V is TRBV6-1; tentatively, D is TRBD1 (6 bases). The V gene's germline CDR1 is MNHNS and CDR2 SASEGT. The CDR3 totals 15 residues. The V gene lost 1 base and the J gene lost 6 bases, with 15 bases spanning the gap. The CDR3 loop is CASSEDRQGLKTQYF. CDR3 DNA: TGTGCCAGCAGTGAAGACAGGCAGGGGCTAAAGACCCAGTACTTC.

The rearrangement joins TRBV2 to TRBJ2-5; tentatively, D is TRBD2 (6 bases). CDR3 length equals 13 residues. Germline V gene lookup returns CDR1 SNHLY and CDR2 FYNNEI. The V end was cut by 11 bases, the J end by 5 bases, with 18 bases between. The CDR3 loop reads CAGSGGFGETQYF. DNA for the CDR3: TGTGCCGGAAGCGGAGGGTTTGGTGAGACCCAGTACTTC. Full variable domain (remainder filled in from reference TRBV2 and TRBJ2-5): EPEVTQTPSHQVTQMGQEVILRCVPISNHLYFYWYRQILGQKVEFLVSFYNNEISEKSEIFDDQFSVERPDGSNFTLKIRSTKLEDSAMYFCAGSGGFGETQYFGPGTRLLVL.

The V gene is TRBV7-8, the J gene TRBJ2-5; 12 nucleotides line up with TRBD1. After removal of 5 bases from V and 6 bases from J, the junction contained 10 bases not matched to a gene. The CDR3 has 16 residues. Germline CDR1 SGHVS, CDR2 FQNEAQ. CDR3 residues: CASSAWGQGAEKTQYF. DNA of the CDR3: TGTGCCAGCAGCGCCTGGGGACAGGGGGCCGAGAAGACCCAGTACTTC.